Described below is a single T cell receptor beta chain sequence and its context. This entry is derived from a study of blood T cell repertoires in COVID-19. Looked up from germline, CDR1 is ENHRY and CDR2 is SYGVKD. CDR3 size: 12 residues. Between the trimmed V and J ends, which lost 3 bases and 3 bases, there was a span of 3 bases. Assay used: immunoSEQ multiplex PCR; TCRdb lists only in-frame clones, some missing. The sample contains some 75,000 clones, around nine tenths of which appear only once. The sequence was obtained from a man older than 75 with COVID-19, enrolled during active disease. The chain recombines TRBV10-3 with TRBJ2-1; D call uncertain. Material for sequencing was peripheral blood. This chain's CDR3 is CAISDGYNEQFF. DNA of the CDR3: TGTGCCATCAGTGACGGCTACAATGAGCAGTTCTTC.